This record looks at one T cell receptor beta chain sequence and its context. Trimming took off 3 bases at V and 3 bases at J, with 12 bases between the two ends. The CDR3 has 14 amino acids. Germline CDR1 reads MNHEY; CDR2 reads SMNVEV (reference sequence). This record comes from a study of type 1 and type 2 diabetes patients. PCR was run on genomic DNA. Amplification of the beta chain CDR3 used 30 forward and 13 reverse multiplex primers. MiXCR, applied by TCRdb to the multiplex PCR reads, yields one record per CDR3 protein. The sample includes under 300,000 distinct CDR3 sequences, 40% to 50% seen only once; the top ten take roughly an eighth.

The genes are TRBV27 and TRBJ2-7, with D tentatively TRBD1 (5 bases). This clonotype was sampled from a man younger than 30 with type 2 diabetes. Sequencing was carried out using peripheral blood mononuclear cells (PBMCs). The CDR3 here is CASSFLRQSYEQYF. The DNA for the CDR3 is TGTGCCAGCAGTTTTTTAAGACAGAGCTACGAGCAGTACTTC.